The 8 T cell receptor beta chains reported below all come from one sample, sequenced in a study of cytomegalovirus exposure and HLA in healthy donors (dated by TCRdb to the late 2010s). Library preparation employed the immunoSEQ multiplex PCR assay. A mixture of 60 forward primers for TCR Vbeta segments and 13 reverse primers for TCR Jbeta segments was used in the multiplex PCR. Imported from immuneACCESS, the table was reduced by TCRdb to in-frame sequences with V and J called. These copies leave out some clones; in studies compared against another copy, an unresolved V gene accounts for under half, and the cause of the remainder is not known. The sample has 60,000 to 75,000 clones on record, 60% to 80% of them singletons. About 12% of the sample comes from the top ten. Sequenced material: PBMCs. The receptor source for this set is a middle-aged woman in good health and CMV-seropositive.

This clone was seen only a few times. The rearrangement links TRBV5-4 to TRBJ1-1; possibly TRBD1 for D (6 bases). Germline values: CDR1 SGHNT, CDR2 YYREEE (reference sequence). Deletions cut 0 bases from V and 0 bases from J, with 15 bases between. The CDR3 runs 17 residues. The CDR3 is CASSLGGGGGMNTEAFF. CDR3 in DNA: TGTGCCAGCAGCTTGGGAGGGGGTGGGGGTATGAACACTGAAGCTTTCTTT.

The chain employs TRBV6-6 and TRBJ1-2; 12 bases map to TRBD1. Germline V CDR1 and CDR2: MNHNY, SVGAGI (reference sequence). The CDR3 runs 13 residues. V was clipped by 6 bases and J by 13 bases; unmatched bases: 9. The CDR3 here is CASSPSGQGACTF. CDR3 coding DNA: TGTGCCAGCAGCCCGTCGGGACAGGGGGCGTGCACCTTC.

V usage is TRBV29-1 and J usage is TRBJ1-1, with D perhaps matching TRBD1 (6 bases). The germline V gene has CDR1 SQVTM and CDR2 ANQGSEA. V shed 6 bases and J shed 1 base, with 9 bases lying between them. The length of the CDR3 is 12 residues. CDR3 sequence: CSVSRGNTEAFF. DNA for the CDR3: TGCAGCGTGAGCAGGGGGAACACTGAAGCTTTCTTT.

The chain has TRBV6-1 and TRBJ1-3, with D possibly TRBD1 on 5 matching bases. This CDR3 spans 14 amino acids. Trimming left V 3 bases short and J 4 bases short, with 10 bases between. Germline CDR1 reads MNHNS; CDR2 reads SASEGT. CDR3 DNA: TGTGCCAGCAGTGACAGGGCGAGCGGAAACACCATATATTTT. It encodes CASSDRASGNTIYF.

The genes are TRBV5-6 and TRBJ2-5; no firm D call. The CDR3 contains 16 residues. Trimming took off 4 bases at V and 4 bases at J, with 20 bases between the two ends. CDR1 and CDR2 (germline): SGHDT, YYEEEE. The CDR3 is CASSEYMRGSGETQYF. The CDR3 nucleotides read TGTGCCAGCAGCGAGTACATGAGAGGCTCGGGAGAGACCCAGTACTTC.

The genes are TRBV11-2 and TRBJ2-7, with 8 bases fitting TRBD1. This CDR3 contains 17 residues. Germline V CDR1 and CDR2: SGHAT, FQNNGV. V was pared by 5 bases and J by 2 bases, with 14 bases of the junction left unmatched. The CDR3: CASSPGHFRTGTYEQYF. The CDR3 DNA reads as TGTGCCAGCAGCCCAGGGCATTTCCGGACAGGGACCTACGAGCAGTACTTC.

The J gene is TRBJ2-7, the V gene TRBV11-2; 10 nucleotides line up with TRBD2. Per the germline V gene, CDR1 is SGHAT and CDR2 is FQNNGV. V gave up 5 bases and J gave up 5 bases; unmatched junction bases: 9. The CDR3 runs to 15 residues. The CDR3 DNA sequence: TGTGCCAGCAGCCCGACGGGACTAGCGTTCGACGAGCAGTACTTC. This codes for CASSPTGLAFDEQYF.

The DNA for the CDR3 is TGTGCCACCAGCAGATCGACACAAGAGACCCAGTACTTC. Translating gives CATSRSTQETQYF. The chain uses TRBV15 and TRBJ2-5, with D unclear. V was cut by 2 bases and J by 2 bases, with 6 bases left in between. In germline, CDR1 is LNHNV, CDR2 YYDKDF (reference sequence). This CDR3 has 13 amino acids. Full variable domain (rest looked up from reference TRBV15 and TRBJ2-5): DAMVIQNPRYQVTQFGKPVTLSCSQTLNHNVMYWYQQKSSQAPKLLFHYYDKDFNNEADTPDNFQSRRPNTSFCFLDIRSPGLGDTAMYLCATSRSTQETQYFGPGTRLLVL.